Sequencing of this T cell receptor (beta chain) was carried out in a study of blood T cell repertoires in COVID-19. Overall study: Italy, Spain and the United States were the sources of the convalescent and acute COVID-19 samples.

Measured with immunoSEQ multiplex PCR; TCRdb has only the in-frame clones, and not every one. The sample yields around 270,000 clones, 65% to 85% seen once. This clone has a single count. The receptor was isolated from a middle-aged woman who had recovered from COVID-19. Sequencing input: peripheral blood.

CDR3 amino acids: CASSDLTEPEAFF. The CDR3 DNA follows: TGTGCCAGCAGTGACCTCACAGAGCCCGAAGCTTTCTTT. The V gene is TRBV6-4, the J gene TRBJ1-1; no clear D gene. V lost 2 bases and J 8 bases, leaving 12 bases between the germline ends. The CDR3 covers 13 residues. The germline gives CDR1 MRHNA, CDR2 SNTAGT.